This T cell receptor (beta chain) was profiled in a study of cytomegalovirus exposure and HLA in healthy donors. About this clone itself: The antigen remains unidentified.

Overall study findings and caveats: Presence/absence analysis assumed near-uniform sequencing depth across donors. Most CMV-associated TCR beta chains appeared HLA-restricted in a later analysis.

The PCR ran on 60 Vbeta and 13 Jbeta primers. The assay was immunoSEQ multiplex PCR, and TCRdb's table has in-frame clones only and misses some. The sample lists some 160,000 clones; approximately 77% were seen once. This TCR was recovered from a man in his fifties in good health and CMV-seropositive. Sequenced material: PBMCs.

The chain's CDR3 is CASSRAGDNQPQHF. The CDR3 coding sequence is TGTGCCAGCTCACGCGCGGGGGACAACCAGCCCCAGCATTTT. The rearrangement links TRBV18 to TRBJ1-5, with a possible D match to TRBD1 (6 bases). Between the trimmed V and J ends, which lost 4 bases and 7 bases, there was a span of 14 bases. The germline CDR1 and CDR2 sequences are KGHSH and LQKENI. The CDR3 loop spans 14 amino acids.